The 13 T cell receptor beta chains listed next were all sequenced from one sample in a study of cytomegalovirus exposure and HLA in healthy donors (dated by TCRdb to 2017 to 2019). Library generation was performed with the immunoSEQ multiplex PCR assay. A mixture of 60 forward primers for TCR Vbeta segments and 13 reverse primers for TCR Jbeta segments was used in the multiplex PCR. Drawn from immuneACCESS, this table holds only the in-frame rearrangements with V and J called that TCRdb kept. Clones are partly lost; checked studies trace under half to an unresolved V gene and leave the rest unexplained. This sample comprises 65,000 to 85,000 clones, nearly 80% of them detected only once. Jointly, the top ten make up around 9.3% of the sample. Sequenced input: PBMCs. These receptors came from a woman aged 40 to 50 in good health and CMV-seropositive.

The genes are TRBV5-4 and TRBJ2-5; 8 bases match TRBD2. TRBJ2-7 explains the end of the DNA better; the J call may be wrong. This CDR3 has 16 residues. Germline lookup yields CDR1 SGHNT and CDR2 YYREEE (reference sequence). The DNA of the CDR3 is TGTGCCAGCAGCCCGGGAGGGCGGGGGGACATCTCCGAGCAGTACTTC. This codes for CASSPGGRGDISEQYF.

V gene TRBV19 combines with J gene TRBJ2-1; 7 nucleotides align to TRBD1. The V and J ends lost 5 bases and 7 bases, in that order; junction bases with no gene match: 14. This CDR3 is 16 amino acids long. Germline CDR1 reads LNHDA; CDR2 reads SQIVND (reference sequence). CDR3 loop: CASSRRDSDFWNEQFF. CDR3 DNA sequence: TGTGCCAGTAGTCGCCGGGACAGTGACTTTTGGAATGAGCAGTTCTTC.

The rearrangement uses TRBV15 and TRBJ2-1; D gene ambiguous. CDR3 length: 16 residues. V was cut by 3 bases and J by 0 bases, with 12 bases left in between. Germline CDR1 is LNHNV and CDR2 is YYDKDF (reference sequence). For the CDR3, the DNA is TGTGCCACCAGCAGGGATCCTAGGAGCTCCTACAATGAGCAGTTCTTC. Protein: CATSRDPRSSYNEQFF.

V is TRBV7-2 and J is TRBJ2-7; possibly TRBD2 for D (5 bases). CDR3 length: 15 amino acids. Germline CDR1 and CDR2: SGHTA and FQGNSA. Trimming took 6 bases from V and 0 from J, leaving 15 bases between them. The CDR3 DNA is TGTGCCAGCAGTCATACTCCGGGGAGCTCCTACGAGCAGTACTTC. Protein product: CASSHTPGSSYEQYF.

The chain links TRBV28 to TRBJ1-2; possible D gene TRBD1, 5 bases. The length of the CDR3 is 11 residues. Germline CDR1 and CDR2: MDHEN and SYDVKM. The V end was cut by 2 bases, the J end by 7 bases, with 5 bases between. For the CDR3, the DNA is TGTGCCAGCAGTTTAAGGGGTGGCTACACCTTC. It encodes CASSLRGGYTF.

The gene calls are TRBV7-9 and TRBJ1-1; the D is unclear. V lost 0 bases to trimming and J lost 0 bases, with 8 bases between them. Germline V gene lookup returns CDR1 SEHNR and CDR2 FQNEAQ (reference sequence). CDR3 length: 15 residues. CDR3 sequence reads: CASSLAMGLNTEAFF. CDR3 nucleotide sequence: TGTGCCAGCAGCTTAGCAATGGGCTTGAACACTGAAGCTTTCTTT.

The CDR3: CASSTHQGAETQYF. CDR3 in DNA: TGTGCCAGCAGCACACATCAGGGGGCCGAGACCCAGTACTTC. This chain connects TRBV7-9 to TRBJ2-5, with 8 nucleotides matching TRBD1. The germline CDR1 and CDR2 sequences are SEHNR and FQNEAQ (reference sequence). This CDR3 spans 14 amino acids. V shed 5 bases and J 5 bases; nucleotides not matched to a gene: 7.

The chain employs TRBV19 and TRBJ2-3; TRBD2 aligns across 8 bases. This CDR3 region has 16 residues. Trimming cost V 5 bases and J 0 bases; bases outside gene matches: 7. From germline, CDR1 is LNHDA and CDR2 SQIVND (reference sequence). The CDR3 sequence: CASSLRGGPSTDTQYF. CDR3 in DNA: TGTGCCAGTAGTCTCCGGGGGGGGCCAAGCACAGATACGCAGTATTTT.

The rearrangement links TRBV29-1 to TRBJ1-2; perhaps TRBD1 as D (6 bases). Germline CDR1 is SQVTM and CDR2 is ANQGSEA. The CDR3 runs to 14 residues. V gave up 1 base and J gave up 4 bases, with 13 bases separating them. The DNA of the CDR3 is TGCAGCGTTGAAGGGGGGCAGGGTGGCTATGGCTACACCTTC. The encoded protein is CSVEGGQGGYGYTF.

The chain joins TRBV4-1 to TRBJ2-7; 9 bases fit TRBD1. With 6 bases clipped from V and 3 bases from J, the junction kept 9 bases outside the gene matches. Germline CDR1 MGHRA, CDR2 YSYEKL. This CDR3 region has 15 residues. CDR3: CASSPTGTGNYEQYF. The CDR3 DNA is TGCGCCAGCAGTCCAACCGGGACAGGGAACTACGAGCAGTACTTC.

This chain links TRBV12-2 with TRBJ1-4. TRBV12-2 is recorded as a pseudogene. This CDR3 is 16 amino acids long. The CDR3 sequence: CASRLARKLLNEKLFF. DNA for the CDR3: TGTGCAAGTCGCTTAGCGCGAAAACTGTTAAATGAAAAACTGTTTTTT.

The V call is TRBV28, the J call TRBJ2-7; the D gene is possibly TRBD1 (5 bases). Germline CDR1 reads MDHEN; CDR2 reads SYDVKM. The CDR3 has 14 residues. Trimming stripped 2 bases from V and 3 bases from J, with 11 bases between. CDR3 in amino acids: CASSLSQGNYEQYF. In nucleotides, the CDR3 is TGTGCCAGCAGTTTAAGTCAGGGTAACTACGAGCAGTACTTC.

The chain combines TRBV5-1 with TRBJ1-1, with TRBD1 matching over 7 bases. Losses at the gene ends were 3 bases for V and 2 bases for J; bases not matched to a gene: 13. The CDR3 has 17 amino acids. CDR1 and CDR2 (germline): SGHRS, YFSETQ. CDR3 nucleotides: TGCGCCAGCAGCTCCCCGACAGGGATATTGGTTAACACTGAAGCTTTCTTT. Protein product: CASSSPTGILVNTEAFF.